The 13 T cell receptor beta chains given below trace back to one sample, sequenced in a study of blood T cell repertoires in COVID-19. Libraries were prepared by immunoSEQ multiplex PCR; TCRdb keeps only in-frame clonotypes and omits some of them. The table records approximately 230,000 clones, roughly 83% of them present only once. The sample consisted of peripheral blood. These receptors were collected from an elderly man with acute or convalescent COVID-19.

The CDR3 sequence: CASTGGGQPQHF. The CDR3 DNA follows: TGTGCCAGCACCGGCGGTGGTCAGCCCCAGCATTTT. The V call is TRBV6-1, the J call TRBJ1-5, with D uncertain. CDR3 length: 12 amino acids. Trimming took off 7 bases at V and 6 bases at J, with 10 bases between the two ends. CDR1 and CDR2 (germline): MNHNS, SASEGT.

The gene calls are TRBV18 and TRBJ2-1; perhaps TRBD2 as D (5 bases). The CDR3 has 16 residues. The germline V gene has CDR1 KGHSH and CDR2 LQKENI. V was shortened by 6 bases and J by 6 bases, with 21 bases between the two germline ends. The CDR3 DNA reads TGTGCCAGCTCCCCCCGGCAGAGGGTGGACGGCAATGAGCAGTTCTTC. It codes for CASSPRQRVDGNEQFF. Full variable domain (missing parts from reference TRBV18 and TRBJ2-1): NAGVMQNPRHLVRRRGQEARLRCSPMKGHSHVYWYRQLPEEGLKFMVYLQKENIIDESGMPKERFSAEFPKEGPSILRIQQVVRGDSAAYFCASSPRQRVDGNEQFFGPGTRLTVL.

The CDR3 here is CAWRRQAQRTEAFF. As DNA, the CDR3 is TGTGCCTGGCGGAGACAGGCCCAAAGGACTGAAGCTTTCTTT. The J gene is TRBJ1-1, the V gene TRBV30; D perhaps matches TRBD1 (6 bases). Germline V gives CDR1 GTSNPN, CDR2 SVGIG (reference sequence). The V and J ends lost 5 bases and 5 bases respectively, with 18 bases between them. This CDR3 is built from 14 residues. Filled out from reference TRBV30 and TRBJ1-1, the complete variable domain reads SQTIHQWPATLVQPVGSPLSLECTVEGTSNPNLYWYRQAAGRGLQLLFYSVGIGQISSEVPQNLSASRPQDRQFILSSKKLLLSDSGFYLCAWRRQAQRTEAFFGQGTRLTVV.

The chain links TRBV24-1 to TRBJ2-6, with 7 bases identical to TRBD2. This CDR3 has 15 residues. The germline gives CDR1 KGHDR, CDR2 SFDVKD. V dropped 3 bases and J dropped 2; count of bases not matched to a gene: 0. CDR3 sequence reads: CATSDAGAGANVLTF. DNA of the CDR3: TGTGCCACCAGTGATGCGGGGGCTGGGGCCAACGTCCTGACTTTC.

V gene TRBV19 combines with J gene TRBJ2-3; 10 nucleotides align to TRBD2. CDR1 and CDR2 from the germline V gene are LNHDA and SQIVND (reference sequence). J lost 2 bases, V lost 7 bases, and 6 bases had no gene match. The CDR3 is 15 residues long. Here the CDR3 DNA reads TGTGCCAGTAAGCCTAGCGGGAGTACCACAGATACGCAGTATTTT. Amino acid sequence: CASKPSGSTTDTQYF.

The V call is TRBV24-1, the J call TRBJ2-5, with 7 nucleotides matching TRBD2. Germline CDR1 KGHDR, CDR2 SFDVKD. With 4 bases clipped from V and 5 bases from J, the junction kept 9 bases outside the gene matches. This CDR3 is 15 amino acids long. For the CDR3, the DNA is TGTGCCACCAGTGACCCCGGGACGGGGGGTGAGACCCAGTACTTC. This translates into CATSDPGTGGETQYF.

The chain is built from TRBV14 and TRBJ2-1; a weak D match, TRBD2 (5 bases). The CDR3 runs 14 residues. Looked up from germline, CDR1 is SGHDN and CDR2 is FVKESK. Between the trimmed V and J ends, which lost 4 bases and 1 base, there was a span of 8 bases. The CDR3 nucleotides read TGTGCCAGCAGCCGATCGGGGTCCTACAATGAGCAGTTCTTC. Amino acid sequence: CASSRSGSYNEQFF.

The chain joins TRBV2 to TRBJ2-7, with 13 bases that match TRBD2. The length of the CDR3 is 16 residues. Germline lookup yields CDR1 SNHLY and CDR2 FYNNEI. V was pared by 8 bases and J by 3 bases, with 10 bases of the junction left unmatched. The CDR3 protein is CASLGRTSGSSYEQYF. CDR3 bases: TGTGCCAGCTTGGGACGGACTAGCGGGAGTAGCTACGAGCAGTACTTC.

The chain uses TRBV5-1 and TRBJ2-1; D is possibly TRBD2 (6 bases). CDR3 size: 14 residues. Germline values: CDR1 SGHRS, CDR2 YFSETQ. With 7 bases removed from V and 9 bases from J, the gap between germline ends came to 20 bases. This chain's CDR3 is CASGNGGPMSEQFF. In DNA, the CDR3 is TGCGCCAGCGGGAACGGGGGTCCAATGAGTGAGCAGTTCTTC.

Notes on this clone: The sample has other DNA sequences that encode this CDR3 too. The rearrangement links TRBV12-5 to TRBJ2-7; TRBD1 is a possible D gene (5 bases). V lost 1 base, J lost 3 bases, and 22 bases lay in between. The CDR3 is 18 residues long. Germline CDR1 reads LGHNT; CDR2 reads FRNRAP. The CDR3, as DNA: TGTGCTAGTGGTTTGGCACCCTGGGGCAGCAACGGGCTCTACGAGCAGTACTTC. Protein: CASGLAPWGSNGLYEQYF.

The chain uses TRBV5-5 and TRBJ1-2, with D perhaps TRBD1 (5 bases). Trimming stripped 2 bases from V and 3 bases from J, with 14 bases between. In germline, CDR1 is SGHKS, CDR2 YYEKEE (reference sequence). This CDR3 comprises 15 residues. The chain's CDR3 is CASSLQAGPDYGYTF. The DNA for the CDR3 is TGTGCCAGCAGCTTACAGGCAGGGCCTGACTATGGCTACACCTTC.

V usage is TRBV2 and J usage is TRBJ2-7; a possible D gene is TRBD2 (7 bases). The germline V gene encodes CDR1 SNHLY and CDR2 FYNNEI. V shed 4 bases and J shed 11 bases, with 15 bases lying between them. This CDR3 has 12 amino acids. The CDR3 reads CASSAGGPGEYF. CDR3 DNA: TGTGCCAGCAGTGCGGGGGGCCCGGGGGAGTACTTC.

This clone was recorded a few times. The chain has TRBV3-1 (or the pseudogene TRBV3-2) and TRBJ1-2, with D hard to call. The CDR3 is made up of 13 amino acids. The germline V gene has CDR1 LGHDT and CDR2 YNNKEL (reference sequence). V was pared by 0 bases and J by 6 bases, with 8 bases between. The CDR3 reads CASSQEVADGYTF. CDR3 coding DNA: TGTGCCAGCAGCCAAGAAGTGGCAGATGGCTACACCTTC.